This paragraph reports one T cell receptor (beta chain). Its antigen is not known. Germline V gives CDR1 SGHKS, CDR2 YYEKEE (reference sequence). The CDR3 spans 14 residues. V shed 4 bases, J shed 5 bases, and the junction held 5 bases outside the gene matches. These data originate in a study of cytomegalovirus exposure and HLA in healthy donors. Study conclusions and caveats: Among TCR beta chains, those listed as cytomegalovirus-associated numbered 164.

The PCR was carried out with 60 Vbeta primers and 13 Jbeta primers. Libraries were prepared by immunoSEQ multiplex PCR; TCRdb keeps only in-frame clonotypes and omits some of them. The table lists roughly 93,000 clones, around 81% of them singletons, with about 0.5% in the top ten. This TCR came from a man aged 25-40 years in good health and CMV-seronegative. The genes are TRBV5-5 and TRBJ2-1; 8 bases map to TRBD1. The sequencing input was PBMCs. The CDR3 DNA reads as TGTGCCAGCAGCCGGACAGGGTCCAACAATGAGCAGTTCTTC. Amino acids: CASSRTGSNNEQFF.